The clone carrying this T cell receptor (beta chain) was counted a few times. Its antigen remains unknown. UMIs and a universal primer site were added when TCR cDNA was made by 5'RACE template switching. TCRdb reanalysed the 5' RACE reads using MiXCR and keeps one entry per CDR3 protein. This table holds about 210,000 distinct CDR3 sequences, roughly 3.3% found once. The sample comes from a study of T cells after yellow fever vaccination. Findings and limits, study-wide: Most clones from primary vaccination resurfaced after the booster (around 95% CD4, around 89% CD8). Abundant bulk-population clonotypes could contaminate the FACS-sorted repertoires.

This specimen was CD4+ T cells sorted from PBMCs, taken 10 days after the yellow fever booster vaccination. The sequence derives from a man younger than 35 who received the YFV17D yellow fever vaccine.

The CDR3, as DNA: TGTGCCAGCAGCTTCGGGCTAGCTAGCACCGGGGAGCTGTTTTTT. Translating gives CASSFGLASTGELFF. This chain joins TRBV7-2 and TRBJ2-2, with TRBD2 as a possible D gene (5 bases). The CDR3 has 15 amino acids. The V gene lost 3 bases and the J gene lost 4 bases, with 12 bases spanning the gap. Germline V gene data show CDR1 as SGHTA and CDR2 as FQGNSA.